These T cell receptor beta chains were read from a single sample in a study of blood T cell repertoires in COVID-19. Method: immunoSEQ multiplex PCR; TCRdb's copy keeps in-frame clones and lacks some. The sample comprises around 130,000 clones, approximately 85% of which are singletons, and roughly 13% rests with the top ten. Sequencing was performed on peripheral blood. Receptor source: a human donor in a cohort sampled during active COVID-19. CDR3s include the opening cysteine and the closing phenylalanine or tryptophan. D genes are given only for firm matches. Only some rows state a clone size, as once, few, many or a class for expanded clones.

d_call: TRBD2; clone_size: .; v_call: TRBV4-1; j_call: TRBJ2-1; cdr3_aa: CASSQASGGPSYNEQFF; cdr3_nt: TGCGCCAGCAGCCAGGCTAGCGGGGGGCCTTCCTACAATGAGCAGTTCTTC
d_call: TRBD2; clone_size: few; v_call: TRBV11-2; j_call: TRBJ2-7; cdr3_aa: CASSSQLGGNYEQYF; cdr3_nt: TGTGCCAGCAGCTCTCAGCTGGGAGGGAACTACGAGCAGTACTTC
d_call: .; clone_size: few; v_call: TRBV12-5; j_call: TRBJ1-1; cdr3_aa: CASGLRSGKRTEAFF; cdr3_nt: TGTGCTAGTGGTTTACGTTCAGGGAAGCGAACTGAAGCTTTCTTT
d_call: TRBD2; clone_size: .; v_call: TRBV12-5; j_call: TRBJ2-7; cdr3_aa: CASELGSGGGSSYEQYF; cdr3_nt: TGTGCTAGTGAGCTAGGTAGCGGGGGGGGAAGCTCCTACGAGCAGTACTTC
d_call: .; clone_size: once; v_call: TRBV5-1; j_call: TRBJ2-5; cdr3_aa: CASSLSGGSRQETQYF; cdr3_nt: TGCGCCAGCAGCTTGTCGGGGGGCTCTCGCCAAGAGACCCAGTACTTC
d_call: .; clone_size: .; v_call: TRBV5-6; j_call: TRBJ2-7; cdr3_aa: CASSLGIEQYF; cdr3_nt: TGTGCCAGCAGCTTGGGTATCGAGCAGTACTTC
d_call: TRBD1; clone_size: .; v_call: TRBV19; j_call: TRBJ1-2; cdr3_aa: CASGQGALLGYTF; cdr3_nt: TGTGCCAGTGGACAGGGGGCTTTGCTTGGCTACACCTTC
d_call: .; clone_size: .; v_call: TRBV5-6; j_call: TRBJ1-2; cdr3_aa: CASSLAGGQGGYTF; cdr3_nt: TGTGCCAGCAGCTTGGCGGGGGGGCAGGGAGGCTACACCTTC
d_call: TRBD1; clone_size: .; v_call: TRBV5-5; j_call: TRBJ1-1; cdr3_aa: CASSFTLTGTVHTEAFF; cdr3_nt: TGTGCCAGCAGCTTTACCCTTACCGGGACAGTCCACACTGAAGCTTTCTTT
d_call: TRBD1; clone_size: .; v_call: TRBV4-1; j_call: TRBJ1-5; cdr3_aa: CASSQQQGGQPQHF; cdr3_nt: TGCGCCAGCAGCCAACAACAGGGGGGTCAGCCCCAGCATTTT
d_call: .; clone_size: once; v_call: TRBV15; j_call: TRBJ2-7; cdr3_aa: CATSRATGTPSYEQYF; cdr3_nt: TGTGCCACCAGCAGAGCTACCGGGACACCGAGCTACGAGCAGTACTTC